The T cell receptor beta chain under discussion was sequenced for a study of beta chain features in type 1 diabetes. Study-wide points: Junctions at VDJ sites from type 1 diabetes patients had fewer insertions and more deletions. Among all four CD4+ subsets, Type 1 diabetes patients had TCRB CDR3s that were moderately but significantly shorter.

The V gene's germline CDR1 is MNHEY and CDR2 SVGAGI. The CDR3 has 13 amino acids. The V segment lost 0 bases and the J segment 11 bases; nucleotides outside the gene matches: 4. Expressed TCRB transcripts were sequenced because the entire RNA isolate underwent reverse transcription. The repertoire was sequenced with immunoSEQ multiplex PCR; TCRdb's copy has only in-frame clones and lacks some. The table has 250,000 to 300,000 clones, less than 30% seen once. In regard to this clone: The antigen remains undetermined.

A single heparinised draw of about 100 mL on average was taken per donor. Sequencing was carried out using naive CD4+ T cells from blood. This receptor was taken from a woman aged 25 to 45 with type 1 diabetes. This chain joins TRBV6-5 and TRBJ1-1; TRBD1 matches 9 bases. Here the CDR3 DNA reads TGTGCCAGCAGTTACTCGAGTGACAGGGGGGCTTTCTTT. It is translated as CASSYSSDRGAFF.